The 31 T cell receptor beta chains below come from one sample, sequenced in a study of T cell clones after liver transplantation. Sequencing was performed with immunoSEQ multiplex PCR; in TCRdb, only in-frame clones are kept and a portion is missing. Altogether 55,000 or so clones are present, over 70% being singletons, with the ten largest covering over 14%. The sequencing here drew on CD4+ T cells from blood, taken before liver transplant. The receptors stem from a human donor who received a liver transplant.

This clone ranks as large. The rearrangement uses TRBV11-2 and TRBJ2-1; no reliable D call. Trimming pared 2 bases from V and 8 bases from J, leaving 13 bases between. This CDR3 is built from 14 residues. CDR1 SGHAT and CDR2 FQNNGV come from the germline V gene. CDR3 amino acids: CASSLNPSLDEQFF. As DNA, the CDR3 is TGTGCCAGCAGCTTAAATCCTAGTCTGGATGAGCAGTTCTTC. Based on the CDR3 plus reference TRBV11-2 and TRBJ2-1, the full variable domain is EAGVAQSPRYKIIEKRQSVAFWCNPISGHATLYWYQQILGQGPKLLIQFQNNGVVDDSQLPKDRFSAERLKGVDSTLKIQPAKLEDSAVYLCASSLNPSLDEQFFGPGTRLTVL.

The chain uses TRBV19 and TRBJ1-1; 7 bases align to TRBD1. CDR1 and CDR2 from the germline V gene are LNHDA and SQIVND (reference sequence). J gave up 2 bases and V 8 bases, and 5 bases lay outside the gene matches. The CDR3 extends over 13 amino acids. The CDR3 bases are TGTGCCAGTGGGGGACAGTTTAACACTGAAGCTTTCTTT. Encoded protein: CASGGQFNTEAFF.

The chain employs TRBV28 and TRBJ2-7; D is undetermined. Germline lookup yields CDR1 MDHEN and CDR2 SYDVKM. Trimming removed 3 bases at V and 3 bases at J, with 6 bases between. The CDR3 loop spans 12 amino acids. CDR3 DNA sequence: TGTGCCAGCAGTTTTACGGTCTACGAGCAGTACTTC. Protein sequence: CASSFTVYEQYF.

The gene calls are TRBV6-5 and TRBJ2-2, with 7 bases matching TRBD1. The V gene's germline CDR1 is MNHEY and CDR2 SVGAGI. V lost 2 bases and J lost 5; bases outside the gene matches: 8. The length of the CDR3 is 16 residues. CDR3 sequence: CASSYPQGVRTGELFF. CDR3 bases: TGTGCCAGCAGTTACCCCCAGGGGGTTCGGACCGGGGAGCTGTTTTTT.

J is TRBJ1-2 and V is TRBV6-6, with a weak D call TRBD1 (6 bases). CDR3 length: 15 amino acids. The V end was cut by 6 bases, the J end by 4 bases, with 18 bases between. Per the germline V gene, CDR1 is MNHNY and CDR2 is SVGAGI (reference sequence). CDR3 sequence (DNA): TGTGCCAGCAGGCGGACTCCAGGACAGACCTATGGCTACACCTTC. Protein: CASRRTPGQTYGYTF.

The chain uses TRBV5-1 and TRBJ2-3; 7 nucleotides align to TRBD1. V trimming: 0 bases; J trimming: 0 bases; junction bases outside the gene matches: 4. The CDR3 contains 16 residues. Germline loops: CDR1 SGHRS, CDR2 YFSETQ. CDR3 protein: CASSLVGTESTDTQYF. CDR3 sequence (DNA): TGCGCCAGCAGCTTGGTGGGGACAGAGAGCACAGATACGCAGTATTTT.

A few counts support this clone. This chain joins TRBV6-1 and TRBJ2-7, with 7 nucleotides matching TRBD1. The V gene end was trimmed by 4 bases and the J gene end by 6 bases; junction bases not matched to a gene: 6. The V gene's germline CDR1 is MNHNS and CDR2 SASEGT. CDR3 length equals 13 residues. CDR3 amino acids: CASSGYRGVEQYF. CDR3 DNA sequence: TGTGCCAGCAGTGGTTACAGGGGCGTCGAGCAGTACTTC.

The chain recombines TRBV27 with TRBJ2-6, with TRBD1 matching over 9 bases. The CDR3 length is 18 residues. With V trimmed by 0 bases and J by 4 bases, 7 bases remained unmatched. Germline V lookup: CDR1 MNHEY, CDR2 SMNVEV (reference sequence). The CDR3 DNA sequence: TGTGCCAGCAGTTTATCACTAACACAGGGGGCCGGGGCCAACGTCCTGACTTTC. Its translation: CASSLSLTQGAGANVLTF. Full variable domain (outside the CDR3, taken from reference TRBV27 and TRBJ2-6): EAQVTQNPRYLITVTGKKLTVTCSQNMNHEYMSWYRQDPGLGLRQIYYSMNVEVTDKGDVPEGYKVSRKEKRNFPLILESPSPNQTSLYFCASSLSLTQGAGANVLTFGAGSRLTVL.

The chain has TRBV6-5 and TRBJ1-5; D uncertain. Trimming pared 2 bases from V and 5 bases from J, leaving 10 bases between. Germline CDR1 is MNHEY and CDR2 is SVGAGI. CDR3 length: 14 amino acids. CDR3 sequence reads: CASSYNPLDQPQHF. CDR3 in DNA: TGTGCCAGCAGTTACAACCCACTGGATCAGCCCCAGCATTTT.

The chain links TRBV6-6 to TRBJ2-7; 7 nucleotides line up with TRBD2. The V gene end was trimmed by 9 bases and the J gene end by 3 bases; junction bases not matched to a gene: 14. Looked up from germline, CDR1 is MNHNY and CDR2 is SVGAGI (reference sequence). The CDR3 length is 15 residues. The CDR3 DNA sequence: TGTGCCAGTATCCCCTCCGAGCGGGGACTCTACGAGCAGTACTTC. This encodes CASIPSERGLYEQYF.

The chain couples TRBV7-9 to TRBJ1-6; tentative D call: TRBD1 (6 bases). The V end was cut by 8 bases, the J end by 6 bases, with 14 bases between. The CDR3 sequence is 14 residues long. Germline lookup yields CDR1 SEHNR and CDR2 FQNEAQ (reference sequence). The CDR3 region has the DNA TGTGCCAGCGGGTTGGACAGCCTTAATTCACCCCTCCACTTT. It codes for CASGLDSLNSPLHF.

This clone was found many times. The J gene is TRBJ2-2, the V gene TRBV18; 8 nucleotides line up with TRBD1. Germline assignment: CDR1 KGHSH and CDR2 LQKENI. The CDR3 extends over 15 amino acids. Trimming took 8 bases from V and 2 from J; bases not matched to a gene: 7. The chain's CDR3 is CASPQGQENTGELFF. In DNA form, the CDR3 reads TGTGCCAGCCCGCAGGGACAGGAAAACACCGGGGAGCTGTTTTTT.

V and J are TRBV28 and TRBJ2-7; 8 bases map to TRBD1. With V trimmed by 4 bases and J by 2 bases, 7 bases remained unmatched. CDR1 and CDR2 (germline): MDHEN, SYDVKM. The CDR3 consists of 15 residues. CDR3 bases: TGTGCCAGCAGTTCCGCCGGACAGGGAGCCTACGAGCAGTACTTC. Its protein is CASSSAGQGAYEQYF.

V and J are TRBV28 and TRBJ2-2; 7 bases are a match to TRBD2. CDR1 MDHEN and CDR2 SYDVKM come from the germline V gene. The V segment lost 4 bases and the J segment 1 base; nucleotides outside the gene matches: 9. CDR3 length: 17 amino acids. Written as DNA, the CDR3 is TGTGCCAGCAGTTCCGAGGCTCTAGCGGTGAACACCGGGGAGCTGTTTTTT. This gives the protein CASSSEALAVNTGELFF. Filled out from reference TRBV28 and TRBJ2-2, the complete variable domain reads DVKVTQSSRYLVKRTGEKVFLECVQDMDHENMFWYRQDPGLGLRLIYFSYDVKMKEKGDIPEGYSVSREKKERFSLILESASTNQTSMYLCASSSEALAVNTGELFFGEGSRLTVL.

V is TRBV7-9 and J is TRBJ2-7; a weak D match, TRBD1 (5 bases). Trimming took 1 base from V and 5 from J, leaving 12 bases between them. CDR1 and CDR2 from the germline V gene are SEHNR and FQNEAQ (reference sequence). The length of the CDR3 is 14 residues. CDR3: CASSLGIGENEQYF. The CDR3 DNA sequence: TGTGCCAGCAGCTTAGGCATAGGGGAAAACGAGCAGTACTTC.

The rearrangement uses TRBV21-1 and TRBJ2-2; TRBD1, the table's D call, was not compared with the DNA. TRBV21-1 is a documented pseudogene. The CDR3 runs 16 residues. CDR3 DNA sequence: TGTGCCAGCAGGAACCTGACAGGGGGGAACACCGGGGAGCTGTTTTTT. It encodes CASRNLTGGNTGELFF.

This rearrangement joins TRBV15 to TRBJ2-2, with D perhaps matching TRBD2 (5 bases). Trimming removed 3 bases from V and 5 bases from J, with 22 bases in between. The CDR3 consists of 18 residues. CDR1 is LNHNV and CDR2 is YYDKDF in the germline V gene (reference sequence). In nucleotides, the CDR3 is TGTGCCACCAGCAGTAGGTCACAGCGGACCTCGGAGACCGGGGAGCTGTTTTTT. Translating it yields CATSSRSQRTSETGELFF.

This chain uses TRBV20-1 with TRBJ1-5; no firm D call. CDR1 and CDR2 (germline): DFQATT, SNEGSKA (reference sequence). CDR3 length: 11 residues. Trimming cost V 6 bases and J 1 base, with 4 bases left between them. CDR3 nucleotide sequence: TGCAGTGCCGTCAGCAATCAGCCCCAGCATTTT. Protein sequence: CSAVSNQPQHF.

The chain has TRBV4-2 and TRBJ1-1; no definite D call. Germline V CDR1 and CDR2: LGHNA, YNFKEQ. Deletions cut 2 bases from V and 2 bases from J, with 12 bases between. The CDR3 spans 15 residues. CDR3 coding DNA: TGTGCCAGCAGCCAACTTGGAACAGAAAACACTGAAGCTTTCTTT. The encoded protein is CASSQLGTENTEAFF.

This clone was seen a handful of times. The rearrangement links TRBV19 to TRBJ1-4; 7 nucleotides match TRBD1. Trimming removed 7 bases from V and 0 bases from J; junction bases left unmatched: 8. Germline loops: CDR1 LNHDA, CDR2 SQIVND (reference sequence). The CDR3 loop spans 16 amino acids. The CDR3 DNA sequence: TGTGCCAGTATCGTGACAGGGAAAACAACTAATGAAAAACTGTTTTTT. Residues: CASIVTGKTTNEKLFF.

The V and J genes are TRBV11-3 and TRBJ1-5; 7 bases line up with TRBD1. The CDR3 totals 19 residues. CDR1 SGHNT and CDR2 YENEEA come from the germline V gene. V shed 0 bases and J 0 bases; nucleotides not matched to a gene: 11. The CDR3 protein is CASSLDQSDRHYSNQPQHF. CDR3 coding DNA: TGTGCCAGCAGCTTAGATCAATCGGACAGGCATTATAGCAATCAGCCCCAGCATTTT.

The chain is built from TRBV4-2 and TRBJ2-7; TRBD2 aligns across 10 bases. The ends lost 1 base at V and 1 base at J; junction bases unmatched: 7. CDR3 length equals 17 residues. CDR1 LGHNA and CDR2 YNFKEQ come from the germline V gene. CDR3 loop: CASSQGGSGGESYEQYF. The CDR3 bases are TGTGCCAGCAGCCAAGGAGGCAGCGGGGGGGAATCCTACGAGCAGTACTTC.

V gene TRBV30 combines with J gene TRBJ1-6; TRBD1 is a possible D gene (6 bases). The CDR3 runs to 13 residues. V was cut by 0 bases and J by 13 bases, with 13 bases left in between. CDR1 is GTSNPN, CDR2 SVGIG, per germline (reference sequence). The CDR3 DNA follows: TGTGCCTGGAGTGTAGGGGTCACAGGGCCCCTCCACTTT. Translation: CAWSVGVTGPLHF. The full variable domain, in which reference TRBV30 and TRBJ1-6 provide the parts outside the CDR3, is SQTIHQWPATLVQPVGSPLSLECTVEGTSNPNLYWYRQAAGRGLQLLFYSVGIGQISSEVPQNLSASRPQDRQFILSSKKLLLSDSGFYLCAWSVGVTGPLHFGNGTRLTVT.

The CDR3 sequence is CASSSGLAAPGETQYF. As DNA, the CDR3 is TGTGCCAGCAGCTCGGGACTAGCGGCCCCCGGGGAGACCCAGTACTTC. The V call is TRBV5-4, the J call TRBJ2-5; 11 bases agree with TRBD2. The germline gives CDR1 SGHNT, CDR2 YYREEE (reference sequence). The CDR3 covers 16 residues. V lost 3 bases to trimming and J lost 5 bases; unmatched junction nucleotides: 9. Complete variable domain (other parts from reference TRBV5-4 and TRBJ2-5): ETGVTQSPTHLIKTRGQQVTLRCSSQSGHNTVSWYQQALGQGPQFIFQYYREEENGRGNFPPRFSGLQFPNYSSELNVNALELDDSALYLCASSSGLAAPGETQYFGPGTRLLVL.

Only a few counts were recorded for this clone. The J gene is TRBJ2-5, the V gene TRBV5-1, with D possibly matching TRBD1 (5 bases). Looked up from germline, CDR1 is SGHRS and CDR2 is YFSETQ. The CDR3 covers 14 residues. The V end was cut by 0 bases, the J end by 2 bases, with 8 bases between. CDR3 sequence reads: CASSLEGQQETQYF. In nucleotides, the CDR3 is TGCGCCAGCAGCTTGGAGGGGCAGCAAGAGACCCAGTACTTC.

The V call is TRBV29-1, the J call TRBJ1-1; D call uncertain. The CDR3 is 14 amino acids. Looked up from germline, CDR1 is SQVTM and CDR2 is ANQGSEA. V was cut by 6 bases and J by 1 base, with 15 bases left in between. CDR3 sequence reads: CSVSDGRGNTEAFF. CDR3 DNA: TGCAGCGTCTCCGACGGTAGAGGGAACACTGAAGCTTTCTTT.

The rearrangement uses TRBV25-1 and TRBJ1-6; TRBD1 agrees at 8 bases. CDR3 size: 15 residues. CDR1 and CDR2 (germline): MGHDK, SYGVNS. Trimming removed 3 bases from V and 7 bases from J; junction bases left unmatched: 5. As DNA, the CDR3 is TGTGCCAGCAGTGACGGGACAGGCGGGAATTCACCCCTCCACTTT. The encoded protein is CASSDGTGGNSPLHF.

The table lists this clone with a count of one. V usage is TRBV6-6 and J usage is TRBJ1-5; 7 bases fit TRBD1. This CDR3 is built from 16 residues. V shed 4 bases and J 6 bases; nucleotides not matched to a gene: 12. From germline, CDR1 is MNHNY and CDR2 SVGAGI (reference sequence). This CDR3 reads CASSSPADRAGQPQHF. DNA of the CDR3: TGTGCCAGCAGTTCACCTGCAGACAGGGCAGGTCAGCCCCAGCATTTT.

This chain connects TRBV5-6 to TRBJ1-4; 7 bases match TRBD1. Germline CDR1 SGHDT, CDR2 YYEEEE. J lost 8 bases, V lost 2 bases, and 9 bases had no gene match. This CDR3 comprises 15 residues. The CDR3 DNA reads as TGTGCCAGCAGCTTCGGGAACAGGGGAGACGAAAAACTGTTTTTT. Translated, it gives CASSFGNRGDEKLFF.

The rearrangement joins TRBV10-2 to TRBJ2-7; a weak D match, TRBD1 (7 bases). V was pared by 0 bases and J by 6 bases, with 12 bases between. The CDR3 is 14 amino acids. Germline loops: CDR1 WSHSY, CDR2 SAAADI. CDR3 coding DNA: TGCGCCAGCAGTGAGTCGAGGCAGGGGGGCGAGCAGTACTTC. Translated, it gives CASSESRQGGEQYF.

V and J are TRBV30 and TRBJ1-5; D perhaps matches TRBD1 (6 bases). From germline, CDR1 is GTSNPN and CDR2 SVGIG (reference sequence). The CDR3 is made up of 14 amino acids. The V gene lost 5 bases and the J gene lost 2 bases, with 13 bases spanning the gap. The CDR3 is CAWGARGGNQPQHF. CDR3 nucleotides: TGTGCCTGGGGTGCCAGGGGAGGCAATCAGCCCCAGCATTTT.